This passage covers 27 T cell receptor beta chains from one sample sequenced in a study of T cells in Graves' hyperthyroidism and ophthalmopathy (dated by TCRdb to 2018 to 2020). Library preparation used multiplex PCR. The sample was run on an Illumina HiSeq 2000. TCR beta CDR3 regions were amplified from RNA transcripts. For the first round of RT-PCR on the TCR CDR3, the HTBI primer set was used together with the Qiagen OneStep RT-PCR kit. The public reads were reanalyzed by TCRdb: fastp trimming at Q25, MiXCR alignment, in-frame beta chains only. For every CDR3 protein sequence, its rows merge into one entry that carries the most common genes and DNA. For this sample there are roughly 360,000 distinct CDR3 sequences; approximately 13% appear just once. The top ten constitute around 21% of the sample. Sequenced: blood. The receptors originated from a man aged 25 to 40 with Graves' hyperthyroidism that later progressed to Graves' ophthalmopathy.

This clonotype was recorded a few times. J is TRBJ1-2 and V is TRBV29-1; a possible D gene is TRBD1 (5 bases). The CDR3 is made up of 11 amino acids. V gave up 7 bases and J gave up 2 bases, with 8 bases separating them. CDR1 is SQVTM and CDR2 is ANQGSEA in the germline V gene. CDR3: CSGAGNYGYTF. CDR3 sequence (DNA): TGCAGCGGGGCAGGGAACTATGGCTACACCTTC.

This clonotype was seen ten or more times. The chain combines TRBV2 with TRBJ1-1, with D possibly TRBD1 on 5 matching bases. Germline-derived CDR1 and CDR2 are SNHLY and FYNNEI. V lost 7 bases and J lost 1, with 10 bases in between. The CDR3 is 13 amino acids. The CDR3 nucleotides read TGTGCCAGCAACACCGACAGGAACACTGAAGCTTTCTTT. This sequence encodes CASNTDRNTEAFF.

Of note for this clonotype: This could be a read error, since a much larger clone is one nucleotide away. The genes are TRBV19 and TRBJ1-5; D is unclear. The CDR3 spans 19 residues. Deletions cut 5 bases from V and 4 bases from J, with 27 bases between. Germline values: CDR1 LNHDA, CDR2 SQIVND (reference sequence). CDR3: CASSQTYDGRDVGNQPQHF. The CDR3 DNA reads TGTGCCAGTAGTCAAACTTACGACGGGAGAGACGTTGGTAATCAGCCCCAGCATTTT.

This clonotype was recorded at least ten times. This chain connects TRBV7-7 to TRBJ2-1; D unresolved. The germline V and J ends were trimmed by 2 bases and 8 bases, with 10 bases remaining between them. The CDR3 sequence is 13 residues long. Germline V gene sequence: CDR1 SSHAT, CDR2 FNYEAQ (reference sequence). This chain's CDR3 is CASSLMVQDEQFF. Written as DNA, the CDR3 is TGTGCCAGCAGCTTAATGGTGCAAGATGAGCAGTTCTTC.

This clonotype was found many times. V is TRBV30 and J is TRBJ1-5, with a weak D call TRBD1 (5 bases). Trimming removed 0 bases from V and 3 bases from J, with 12 bases in between. This CDR3 contains 15 residues. CDR1 is GTSNPN, CDR2 SVGIG, per germline (reference sequence). The CDR3 loop is CAWSVPGHLNQPQHF. The CDR3 nucleotides are TGTGCCTGGAGTGTACCCGGACACCTCAATCAGCCCCAGCATTTT.

The rearrangement links TRBV30 to TRBJ2-3; D possibly corresponds to TRBD2 (6 bases). V was cut by 2 bases and J by 5 bases, with 14 bases left in between. CDR1 is GTSNPN, CDR2 SVGIG, per germline (reference sequence). The CDR3 is 14 residues long. CDR3 bases: TGTGCCTGGAGTCGCACGGGACTGTTAGATACGCAGTATTTT. Its translation is CAWSRTGLLDTQYF.

Details on this clonotype: Being one base from a much bigger clone, this may be a read error. This CDR3 is CASSLGSGQGENTDTQSF. In DNA form, the CDR3 reads TGTGCCAGCAGTTTGGGTTCGGGACAGGGGGAGAATACAGATACGCAGTCTTTT. This chain joins TRBV12-3 or TRBV12-4 and TRBJ2-3, with 11 bases that match TRBD1. The CDR3 totals 18 residues.

This clonotype was counted ten times or more. This sequence joins TRBV4-2 and TRBJ2-7; tentative D call: TRBD2 (6 bases). Trimming cost V 2 bases and J 3 bases, with 11 bases left between them. The germline V gene encodes CDR1 LGHNA and CDR2 YNFKEQ. This CDR3 contains 14 residues. CDR3 sequence (DNA): TGTGCCAGCAGCCAAAGGGTGGGGGGCTACGAGCAGTACTTC. It encodes CASSQRVGGYEQYF.

This clonotype has a handful of counts. This chain connects TRBV10-1 to TRBJ1-3, with TRBD1 matching over 7 bases. Germline V lookup: CDR1 WNHNN, CDR2 SYGVQD (reference sequence). With V trimmed by 6 bases and J by 0 bases, 5 bases remained unmatched. This CDR3 has 15 amino acids. The CDR3 DNA reads as TGCGCCAGCAGCCGGGACAGCGGCTCTGGAAACACCATATATTTT. Encoded protein: CASSRDSGSGNTIYF.

This clonotype showed up many times. V is TRBV28 and J is TRBJ2-2, with 13 bases identical to TRBD2. The CDR3 has 17 amino acids. V trimming: 5 bases; J trimming: 5 bases; junction bases outside the gene matches: 8. CDR1 is MDHEN, CDR2 SYDVKM, per germline. This CDR3 reads CASSPPLAGGQTGELFF. The CDR3 DNA is TGTGCCAGCAGTCCCCCACTAGCGGGGGGGCAGACCGGGGAGCTGTTTTTT.

Many counts were recorded for this clonotype. The genes are TRBV5-4 and TRBJ1-2; D is ambiguous. Germline CDR1 is SGHNT and CDR2 is YYREEE (reference sequence). The CDR3 has 14 residues. The V end was cut by 4 bases, the J end by 0 bases, with 10 bases between. The CDR3: CASSSTASNYGYTF. DNA for the CDR3: TGTGCCAGCAGCAGCACGGCGTCTAACTATGGCTACACCTTC.

This clonotype was seen just once. A single base separates this from a much larger clone, so it may be a read error. This chain joins TRBV11-3 and TRBJ2-1; TRBD2 aligns across 13 bases. This CDR3 spans 15 amino acids. Germline loops: CDR1 SGHNT, CDR2 YENEEA. After removal of 7 bases from V and 4 bases from J, the junction contained 4 bases not matched to a gene. For the CDR3, the DNA is TGTGCCAGCACCCTGACTAGCGGGGGGTACAATGAGCAGTTCTTC. Translated: CASTLTSGGYNEQFF.

This clonotype was found many times. V gene TRBV28 combines with J gene TRBJ1-2; D remains ambiguous. The CDR3 has 13 amino acids. Germline CDR1 MDHEN, CDR2 SYDVKM. Trimming cost V 7 bases and J 5 bases, with 14 bases left between them. The CDR3 here is CASTGSPGYGYTF. CDR3 bases: TGTGCCAGCACCGGGAGCCCTGGATATGGCTACACCTTC.

V and J are TRBV24-1 and TRBJ2-3, with 9 bases matching TRBD1. Germline CDR1 KGHDR, CDR2 SFDVKD. V dropped 6 bases and J dropped 0; count of bases not matched to a gene: 9. The CDR3 totals 17 residues. This CDR3 is CATSPAGTGTSTDTQYF. CDR3 in DNA: TGTGCCACCAGTCCTGCCGGGACAGGGACTAGCACAGATACGCAGTATTTT.

In its sample, this clonotype was seen many times. J is TRBJ2-3 and V is TRBV7-3; 15 nucleotides agree with TRBD2. Germline values: CDR1 SGHTA, CDR2 FQGTGA. Trimming at V came to 6 bases and at J to 0 bases, leaving 13 bases not matched to a gene. CDR3 length equals 20 residues. The CDR3 nucleotides are TGTGCCAGCAGTCACCCAGGGACTAGCGGGGGGATTCCTAGCACAGATACGCAGTATTTT. Encoded protein: CASSHPGTSGGIPSTDTQYF.

The chain joins TRBV7-9 to TRBJ2-3; 7 bases are a match to TRBD2. The junction had 9 bases not matched to a gene; V was cut back by 5 bases and J by 4 bases. The V gene's germline CDR1 is SEHNR and CDR2 FQNEAQ (reference sequence). The CDR3 spans 15 residues. The CDR3 region is CASSPDMGGSDTQYF. The CDR3 DNA is TGTGCCAGCAGCCCAGATATGGGGGGGTCAGATACGCAGTATTTT.

This clonotype has a handful of counts. The rearrangement uses TRBV5-1 and TRBJ2-5; 16 nucleotides line up with TRBD2. CDR1 and CDR2 (germline): SGHRS, YFSETQ. Losses at the gene ends were 4 bases for V and 5 bases for J; bases not matched to a gene: 11. The CDR3 has 18 residues. The CDR3 sequence: CASSIGTSGGAFGETQYF. CDR3 in DNA: TGCGCCAGCAGCATCGGGACTAGCGGGGGGGCGTTTGGGGAGACCCAGTACTTC. Combining the CDR3 with reference TRBV5-1 and TRBJ2-5 gives the whole variable domain KAGVTQTPRYLIKTRGQQVTLSCSPISGHRSVSWYQQTPGQGLQFLFEYFSETQRNKGNFPGRFSGRQFSNSRSEMNVSTLELGDSALYLCASSIGTSGGAFGETQYFGPGTRLLVL.

This clonotype showed up many times. V is TRBV28 and J is TRBJ2-7, with 10 bases that match TRBD1. Looked up from germline, CDR1 is MDHEN and CDR2 is SYDVKM. Germline trimming cut 4 bases from V and 5 bases from J; bases unmatched to any gene: 2. CDR3 length equals 13 residues. Here the CDR3 reads CASSSDRGDEQYF. Written as DNA, the CDR3 is TGTGCCAGCAGTTCGGACAGGGGGGACGAGCAGTACTTC.

There are a few counts of this clonotype. The chain recombines TRBV12-3 or TRBV12-4 with TRBJ1-5; no definite D call. V was clipped by 7 bases and J by 6 bases, with 16 bases between them. The CDR3 spans 14 residues. The CDR3 sequence is CASTSAEKPQPQHF. The CDR3 DNA reads as TGTGCCAGCACTTCAGCGGAAAAGCCTCAGCCCCAGCATTTT.

This clonotype was recorded only once. CDR3 protein: CASSLYSRGRLEAFF. The CDR3 nucleotides read TGTGCCAGCAGTTTATACAGCAGGGGGCGGCTTGAAGCTTTCTTT. The V and J genes are TRBV27 and TRBJ1-1; the match to TRBD1 covers 8 bases. The CDR3 covers 15 residues. Looked up from germline, CDR1 is MNHEY and CDR2 is SMNVEV (reference sequence). V lost 1 base, J lost 7 bases, and 8 bases stayed unmatched.

In this sample, this clonotype turned up many times. The chain combines TRBV2 with TRBJ1-5; D remains unclear. This CDR3 comprises 13 residues. Per the germline V gene, CDR1 is SNHLY and CDR2 is FYNNEI. Deletions cut 8 bases from V and 1 base from J, with 9 bases between. The CDR3 here is CASRRQSNQPQHF. CDR3 DNA sequence: TGTGCCAGCCGGAGGCAAAGCAATCAGCCCCAGCATTTT. The whole variable domain, filled in from reference TRBV2 and TRBJ1-5, reads EPEVTQTPSHQVTQMGQEVILRCVPISNHLYFYWYRQILGQKVEFLVSFYNNEISEKSEIFDDQFSVERPDGSNFTLKIRSTKLEDSAMYFCASRRQSNQPQHFGDGTRLSIL.

This clonotype was observed many times. V gene TRBV2 combines with J gene TRBJ2-5, with D possibly TRBD1 on 5 matching bases. Trimming pared 1 base from V and 2 bases from J, leaving 8 bases between. CDR1 and CDR2 from the germline V gene are SNHLY and FYNNEI. CDR3 length equals 14 residues. DNA of the CDR3: TGTGCCAGCAGTGAAGAGGGGCAACAAGAGACCCAGTACTTC. Translated: CASSEEGQQETQYF.

The sample holds a few counts of this clonotype. The chain has TRBV6-1 and TRBJ1-2; possible D gene TRBD1, 6 bases. Trimming stripped 1 base from V and 1 base from J, with 10 bases between. Germline assignment: CDR1 MNHNS and CDR2 SASEGT. The CDR3 totals 15 residues. CDR3 residues: CASSEGQASNYGYTF. As DNA, the CDR3 is TGTGCCAGCAGTGAAGGACAGGCCAGTAACTATGGCTACACCTTC.

The table lists this clonotype with many counts. The rearrangement uses TRBV24-1 and TRBJ1-2, with D perhaps matching TRBD1 (6 bases). The CDR3 extends over 12 amino acids. CDR1 is KGHDR, CDR2 SFDVKD, per germline. Trimming took off 9 bases at V and 2 bases at J, with 9 bases between the two ends. CDR3 protein: CATGDTNYGYTF. The CDR3 bases are TGTGCCACCGGGGACACAAACTATGGCTACACCTTC.

As regards this clonotype: This may stem from a read error, because a much larger clone lies one nucleotide away. The chain couples TRBV15 to TRBJ1-5; D is ambiguous. CDR1 LNHNV and CDR2 YYDKDF come from the germline V gene (reference sequence). The length of the CDR3 is 15 residues. The CDR3 loop is CATNRDKGSNQPQHF. The CDR3, as DNA: TGTGCCACCAACAGAGATAAGGGCAGCAATCAGCCCCAGCATTTT.

There are a few counts of this clonotype. The chain joins TRBV25-1 to TRBJ1-1; TRBD1 might be the D (5 bases). This CDR3 has 14 amino acids. Per germline, CDR1 MGHDK and CDR2 SYGVNS. The V and J ends lost 1 base and 7 bases respectively, with 13 bases between them. The CDR3: CASSESGGTFEAFF. The CDR3 nucleotides read TGTGCCAGCAGTGAATCTGGCGGGACGTTTGAAGCTTTCTTT.

There are many counts of this clonotype. The chain employs TRBV6-6 and TRBJ2-5; 11 bases map to TRBD1. With V trimmed by 2 bases and J by 5 bases, 7 bases remained unmatched. The germline gives CDR1 MNHNY, CDR2 SVGAGI (reference sequence). This CDR3 is built from 16 residues. CDR3 sequence (DNA): TGTGCCAGCAGTTACACCGGGACAGGGGGTGTGGAGACCCAGTACTTC. Its translation: CASSYTGTGGVETQYF.